Shown below are 20 T cell receptor beta chains from a single sample sequenced in a study of blood T cell repertoires in COVID-19. The data were produced by immunoSEQ multiplex PCR, yet TCRdb's version contains in-frame clones alone and is incomplete. The sample consists of tens of thousands of clones, 60% to 75% of them appearing once. The source material was peripheral blood. These receptors all stem from a woman aged 70-85 years with acute or convalescent COVID-19.

This chain links TRBV5-4 with TRBJ2-3; D uncertain. Germline loops: CDR1 SGHNT, CDR2 YYREEE (reference sequence). The length of the CDR3 is 14 residues. Trimming removed 3 bases from V and 2 bases from J, with 10 bases in between. The DNA for the CDR3 is TGTGCCAGCAGCTCCAGGTCTTCCACAGATACGCAGTATTTT. Protein sequence: CASSSRSSTDTQYF.

CDR3 nucleotides: TGTGCCAGCGCCGACAGGGGGAATTCACCCCTCCACTTT. Protein sequence: CASADRGNSPLHF. The V gene is TRBV6-5, the J gene TRBJ1-6, with 9 bases identical to TRBD1. V shed 8 bases and J 7 bases; nucleotides not matched to a gene: 3. The CDR3 contains 13 residues. Germline values: CDR1 MNHEY, CDR2 SVGAGI.

The chain employs TRBV6-1 and TRBJ2-3, with D maybe TRBD2 (6 bases). Per germline, CDR1 MNHNS and CDR2 SASEGT. Between the trimmed V and J ends, which lost 0 bases and 1 base, there was a span of 14 bases. This CDR3 contains 17 residues. CDR3 in DNA: TGTGCCAGCAGTGAAGCTGATTACGGGGGTGGCACAGATACGCAGTATTTT. Translated: CASSEADYGGGTDTQYF.

V usage is TRBV5-1 and J usage is TRBJ1-6; D not resolved. Germline CDR1 reads SGHRS; CDR2 reads YFSETQ. The CDR3 has 13 amino acids. Between the trimmed V and J ends, which lost 0 bases and 9 bases, there was a span of 7 bases. DNA for the CDR3: TGCGCCAGCAGCTTGGGCGTGGTTTCACCCCTCCACTTT. Encoded protein: CASSLGVVSPLHF.

V usage is TRBV4-2 and J usage is TRBJ1-5, with D tentatively TRBD1 (5 bases). CDR1 and CDR2 from the germline V gene are LGHNA and YNFKEQ. The CDR3 consists of 13 residues. Trimming shortened V by 1 base and J by 5 bases, and 6 bases separated the two germline ends. The CDR3 region has the DNA TGTGCCAGCAGCCAAGGGGGGGATCAGCCCCAGCATTTT. As protein: CASSQGGDQPQHF.

The J gene is TRBJ1-3, the V gene TRBV30; TRBD1 might be the D (5 bases). This CDR3 has 15 amino acids. Trimming stripped 0 bases from V and 2 bases from J, with 11 bases between. CDR1 is GTSNPN and CDR2 is SVGIG in the germline V gene (reference sequence). Here the CDR3 reads CAWSVTQGAGNTIYF. The CDR3, as DNA: TGTGCCTGGAGTGTCACGCAGGGTGCTGGAAACACCATATATTTT.

The chain uses TRBV14 and TRBJ2-7; 7 nucleotides match TRBD1. V lost 1 base to trimming and J lost 3 bases; unmatched junction nucleotides: 6. The CDR3 is made up of 15 amino acids. Germline V gives CDR1 SGHDN, CDR2 FVKESK. CDR3 loop: CASSQVDRAFYEQYF. Written as DNA, the CDR3 is TGTGCCAGCAGCCAAGTAGACAGGGCCTTCTACGAGCAGTACTTC. The full variable domain, its missing parts supplied by reference TRBV14 and TRBJ2-7, is EAGVTQFPSHSVIEKGQTVTLRCDPISGHDNLYWYRRVMGKEIKFLLHFVKESKQDESGMPNNRFLAERTGGTYSTLKVQPAELEDSGVYFCASSQVDRAFYEQYFGPGTRLTVT.

The sample holds many counts of this clone. The V gene is TRBV7-8, the J gene TRBJ1-6; D is unclear. The CDR3 extends over 14 amino acids. V lost 5 bases and J lost 8, with 13 bases in between. From germline, CDR1 is SGHVS and CDR2 FQNEAQ. The CDR3, as DNA: TGTGCCAGCAGCATCCAGACCGGGGATTCACCCCTCCACTTT. As protein: CASSIQTGDSPLHF.

V gene TRBV5-8 combines with J gene TRBJ1-5, with 8 bases identical to TRBD1. Germline V CDR1 and CDR2: SGHTS, YDEGEE. V lost 4 bases to trimming and J lost 4 bases; unmatched junction nucleotides: 10. There are 16 residues in the CDR3. The CDR3 bases are TGTGCCAGCAGCCTAGAGCAGACAGGGGAGAATCAGCCCCAGCATTTT. This encodes CASSLEQTGENQPQHF.

This rearrangement joins TRBV19 to TRBJ1-2, with TRBD1 matching over 11 bases. This CDR3 region has 13 residues. Per the germline V gene, CDR1 is LNHDA and CDR2 is SQIVND (reference sequence). Trimming took 4 bases from V and 9 from J; bases not matched to a gene: 4. CDR3 sequence: CASSKGQGESYTF. The CDR3 DNA reads TGTGCCAGTAGTAAGGGACAGGGGGAGAGCTACACCTTC.

This clone came up a few times. In nucleotides, the CDR3 is TGTGCCAGCAGCTTAGTGCGGGGGAACACCGGGGAGCTGTTTTTT. Its translation is CASSLVRGNTGELFF. The gene calls are TRBV11-3 and TRBJ2-2, with D maybe TRBD2 (6 bases). Trimming cost V 1 base and J 1 base, with 7 bases left between them. This CDR3 has 15 residues. Germline values: CDR1 SGHNT, CDR2 YENEEA.

The chain has TRBV5-6 and TRBJ2-2; the match to TRBD2 covers 12 bases. CDR3 length equals 17 residues. Per the germline V gene, CDR1 is SGHDT and CDR2 is YYEEEE. The V segment lost 2 bases and the J segment 0 bases; nucleotides outside the gene matches: 2. CDR3 protein: CASSFGLAGPNTGELFF. The DNA of the CDR3 is TGTGCCAGCAGCTTCGGACTAGCGGGACCGAACACCGGGGAGCTGTTTTTT. The entire variable domain, with the rest obtained from reference TRBV5-6 and TRBJ2-2, is as follows: DAGVTQSPTHLIKTRGQQVTLRCSPKSGHDTVSWYQQALGQGPQFIFQYYEEEERQRGNFPDRFSGHQFPNYSSELNVNALLLGDSALYLCASSFGLAGPNTGELFFGEGSRLTVL.

V is TRBV7-9 and J is TRBJ1-2, with a tentative D call TRBD1 (5 bases). V gave up 5 bases and J gave up 6 bases, with 10 bases separating them. Per germline, CDR1 SEHNR and CDR2 FQNEAQ (reference sequence). This CDR3 contains 12 residues. CDR3 loop: CASSKDRNGYTF. In DNA, the CDR3 is TGTGCCAGCAGCAAAGACAGAAATGGCTACACCTTC.

This clone was seen a handful of times. This rearrangement joins TRBV24-1 to TRBJ2-1, with D maybe TRBD1 (6 bases). CDR3 length: 16 residues. Germline CDR1 and CDR2: KGHDR and SFDVKD. Between the trimmed V and J ends, which lost 3 bases and 0 bases, there was a span of 11 bases. The CDR3 DNA is TGTGCCACCAGTGATCCTACAGGGAGCTCCTACAATGAGCAGTTCTTC. Protein product: CATSDPTGSSYNEQFF.

The rearrangement uses TRBV29-1 and TRBJ2-7, with 7 nucleotides matching TRBD2. The V and J ends lost 1 base and 4 bases, in that order; junction bases with no gene match: 4. CDR3 size: 13 residues. Germline lookup yields CDR1 SQVTM and CDR2 ANQGSEA. The CDR3 spells CSVEGTSKYEQYF. CDR3 bases: TGCAGCGTTGAAGGGACTAGTAAGTACGAGCAGTACTTC.

The chain recombines TRBV7-8 with TRBJ1-1; D is undetermined. Germline V lookup: CDR1 SGHVS, CDR2 FQNEAQ. V was clipped by 2 bases and J by 3 bases, with 7 bases between them. The CDR3 covers 13 residues. The CDR3 DNA reads TGTGCCAGCAGCTTATTTGGCTACACTGAAGCTTTCTTT. Protein product: CASSLFGYTEAFF.

This clone was observed a handful of times. The rearrangement links TRBV6-1 to TRBJ1-2, with 9 bases identical to TRBD1. Per the germline V gene, CDR1 is MNHNS and CDR2 is SASEGT. The CDR3 has 17 amino acids. After removal of 4 bases from V and 5 bases from J, the junction contained 14 bases not matched to a gene. CDR3 nucleotides: TGTGCCAGCAGTGTGGGACAGGGACCACTCCTTGGGTATGGCTACACCTTC. This translates into CASSVGQGPLLGYGYTF.

CDR3 nucleotides: TGTGCCAGCAGTTTTAGGTCAGGGGTTAATCAGCCCCAGCATTTT. Amino acid sequence: CASSFRSGVNQPQHF. The V and J genes are TRBV28 and TRBJ1-5, with D possibly being TRBD1 (6 bases). Germline V CDR1 and CDR2: MDHEN, SYDVKM. This CDR3 is built from 15 residues. Trimming shortened V by 3 bases and J by 4 bases, and 13 bases separated the two germline ends.

The gene calls are TRBV7-2 and TRBJ1-5; D not resolved. Germline V lookup: CDR1 SGHTA, CDR2 FQGNSA. The CDR3 extends over 14 amino acids. Trimming pared 5 bases from V and 3 bases from J, leaving 11 bases between. CDR3 sequence (DNA): TGTGCCAGCAGCGCCTACCGATACAATCAGCCCCAGCATTTT. Translating gives CASSAYRYNQPQHF.

The V and J genes are TRBV14 and TRBJ2-7; D perhaps matches TRBD1 (6 bases). The ends were cut back, 0 bases at V and 4 bases at J, with 16 bases in the middle. Per the germline V gene, CDR1 is SGHDN and CDR2 is FVKESK. CDR3 length: 16 residues. The CDR3 sequence is CASSQDLMAGEYEQYF. DNA for the CDR3: TGTGCCAGCAGCCAAGACCTAATGGCAGGGGAGTACGAGCAGTACTTC.